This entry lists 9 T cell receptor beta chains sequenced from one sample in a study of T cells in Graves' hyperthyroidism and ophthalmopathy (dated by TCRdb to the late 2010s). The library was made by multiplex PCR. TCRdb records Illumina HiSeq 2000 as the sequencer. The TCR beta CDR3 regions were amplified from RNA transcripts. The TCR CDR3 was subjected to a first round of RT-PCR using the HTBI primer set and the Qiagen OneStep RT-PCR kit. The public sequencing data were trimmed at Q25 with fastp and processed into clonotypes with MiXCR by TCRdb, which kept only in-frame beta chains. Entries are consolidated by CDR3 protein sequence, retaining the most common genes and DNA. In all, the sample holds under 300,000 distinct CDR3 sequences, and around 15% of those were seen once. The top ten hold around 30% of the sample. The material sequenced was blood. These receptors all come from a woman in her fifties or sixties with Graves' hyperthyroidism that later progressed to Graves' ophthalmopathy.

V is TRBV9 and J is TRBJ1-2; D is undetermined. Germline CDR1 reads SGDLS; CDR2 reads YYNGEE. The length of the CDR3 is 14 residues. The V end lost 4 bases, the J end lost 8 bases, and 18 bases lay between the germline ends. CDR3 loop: CASSLDARFEGYTF. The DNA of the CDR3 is TGTGCCAGCAGCCTCGACGCGCGGTTTGAAGGCTACACCTTC.

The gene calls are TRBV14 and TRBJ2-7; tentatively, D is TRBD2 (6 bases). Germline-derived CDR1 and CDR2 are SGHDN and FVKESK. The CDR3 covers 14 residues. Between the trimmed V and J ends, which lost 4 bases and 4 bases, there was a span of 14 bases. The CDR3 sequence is CASSLKGGGYEQYF. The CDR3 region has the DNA TGTGCCAGCAGCCTAAAGGGAGGAGGGTACGAGCAGTACTTC.

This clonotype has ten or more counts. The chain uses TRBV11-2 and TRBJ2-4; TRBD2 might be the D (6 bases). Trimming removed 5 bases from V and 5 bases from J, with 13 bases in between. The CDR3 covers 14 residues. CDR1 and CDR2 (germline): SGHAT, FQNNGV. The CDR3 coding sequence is TGTGCCAGCAGCCTCGGAGGGGCCCAAAACATTCAGTACTTC. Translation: CASSLGGAQNIQYF.

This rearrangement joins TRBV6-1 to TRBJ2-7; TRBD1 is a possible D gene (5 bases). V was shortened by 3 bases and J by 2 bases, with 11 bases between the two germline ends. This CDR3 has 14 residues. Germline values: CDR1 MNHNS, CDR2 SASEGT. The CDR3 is CASSELDKTYEQYF. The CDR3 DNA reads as TGTGCCAGCAGTGAGCTGGACAAAACCTACGAGCAGTACTTC.

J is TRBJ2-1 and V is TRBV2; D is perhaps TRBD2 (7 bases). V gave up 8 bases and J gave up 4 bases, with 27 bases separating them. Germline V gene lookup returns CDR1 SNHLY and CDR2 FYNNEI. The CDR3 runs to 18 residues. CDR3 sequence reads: CASGGPASGPLGYNEQFF. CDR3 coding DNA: TGTGCCAGCGGGGGCCCGGCTAGCGGACCTCTCGGGTACAATGAGCAGTTCTTC.

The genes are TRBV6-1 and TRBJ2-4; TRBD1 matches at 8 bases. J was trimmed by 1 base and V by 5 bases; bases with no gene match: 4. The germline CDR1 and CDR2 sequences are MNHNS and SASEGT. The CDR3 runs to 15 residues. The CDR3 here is CASSSQGAAKNIQYF. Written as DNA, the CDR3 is TGTGCCAGCAGTTCCCAGGGGGCTGCCAAAAACATTCAGTACTTC.

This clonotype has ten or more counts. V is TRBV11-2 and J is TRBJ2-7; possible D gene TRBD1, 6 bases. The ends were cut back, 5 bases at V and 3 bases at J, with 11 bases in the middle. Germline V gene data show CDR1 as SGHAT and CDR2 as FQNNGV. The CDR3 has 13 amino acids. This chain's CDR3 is CASSVGQLYEQYF. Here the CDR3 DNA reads TGTGCCAGCAGCGTTGGACAGCTCTACGAGCAGTACTTC.

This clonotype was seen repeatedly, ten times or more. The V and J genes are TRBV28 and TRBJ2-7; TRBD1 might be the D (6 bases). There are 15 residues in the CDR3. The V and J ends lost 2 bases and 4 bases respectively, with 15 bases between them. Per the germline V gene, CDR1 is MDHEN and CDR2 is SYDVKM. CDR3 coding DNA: TGTGCCAGCAGTTTAGGGGGCCCTCTCCTGTACGAGCAGTACTTC. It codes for CASSLGGPLLYEQYF.

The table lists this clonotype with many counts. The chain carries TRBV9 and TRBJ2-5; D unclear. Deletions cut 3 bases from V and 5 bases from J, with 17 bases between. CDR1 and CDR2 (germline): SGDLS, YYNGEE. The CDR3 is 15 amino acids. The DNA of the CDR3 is TGTGCCAGCAGCGCTAGAGAAGGGTACGAGGAGACCCAGTACTTC. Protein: CASSAREGYEETQYF.